Sequencing of this T cell receptor beta chain was carried out in a study of blood T cells in healthy people across ages. J gave up 1 base and V 10 bases, and 7 bases lay outside the gene matches. There are 15 residues in the CDR3. Germline V gene data show CDR1 as MNHNS and CDR2 as SASEGT. Through a sample-barcoded 5' primer and a J-beta primer mix, a second PCR was run for 7 to 11 cycles. MiXCR, run by TCRdb on the 5' RACE reads, gives a single entry per CDR3 protein. Here the sample spans about 380,000 distinct CDR3 sequences, 45% to 65% being singletons. General study findings and limits: Greater diversity and more naive CD4+ cells were seen in long-lived donors than in aged donors. Diversity estimated from one million T cells was considered an underestimate.

On this clonotype: No antigen is known for it.

Sequenced: blood. The TCR sequence derives from a man aged 55 to 70 in good health. The chain joins TRBV6-1 to TRBJ2-3; TRBD1 matches at 11 bases. The CDR3 spells CATRTGGSGTDTQYF. CDR3 nucleotide sequence: TGTGCCACAAGGACAGGGGGCAGTGGCACAGATACGCAGTATTTT.